Following are 11 T cell receptor beta chains from one sample sequenced in a study of blood T cells in healthy people across ages (dated by TCRdb to about 2015). The library was obtained by 5' RACE. The reads were generated on an Illumina HiSeq 2500. The second PCR ran for about 7 to 11 cycles and used a J-beta primer mix along with a sample-barcoded 5' primer. The public reads were reanalyzed by TCRdb: fastp trimming at Q25, MiXCR alignment, in-frame beta chains only. Each record represents a unique CDR3 protein, reported with the most common genes and DNA among its rows. The sample table holds 450,000 to 650,000 distinct CDR3 sequences, of which approximately 25% were seen once. Just over 8.5% of the sample is in the top ten clones. The data also belong to a second study, concerning T cells of mothers and their children.

The sample taken for sequencing was blood. The receptor source for this set is a boy aged 5-17 years in good health.

This clonotype has a handful of counts. J is TRBJ2-1 and V is TRBV7-2; D uncertain. V was clipped by 1 base and J by 0 bases, with 10 bases between them. The CDR3 is 16 amino acids. The germline V gene has CDR1 SGHTA and CDR2 FQGNSA. The CDR3 DNA is TGTGCCAGCAGCTTAGAGGCCGGCTTCTCCTACAATGAGCAGTTCTTC. This translates into CASSLEAGFSYNEQFF.

Note on this clonotype: This sequence may be a read error, since a much larger clone differs from it by one base. The V call is TRBV7-9, the J call TRBJ1-2; no clear D. The CDR3 runs to 16 residues. The ends were cut back, 1 base at V and 5 bases at J, with 17 bases in the middle. Per the germline V gene, CDR1 is SEHNR and CDR2 is FQNEAQ (reference sequence). CDR3 coding DNA: TGTGCCAGCAGCTTAGGGGAATCAGAGGCTGTATATGGCTACACCTTC. Amino acids: CASSLGESEAVYGYTF.

This clonotype showed up just a few times. This sequence joins TRBV5-1 and TRBJ1-2, with unresolved D. This CDR3 is 15 amino acids long. CDR1 is SGHRS and CDR2 is YFSETQ in the germline V gene. Trimming cost V 2 bases and J 0 bases, with 11 bases left between them. This CDR3 reads CASSFTDDTNYGYTF. CDR3 sequence (DNA): TGCGCCAGCAGCTTTACAGACGATACTAACTATGGCTACACCTTC.

This clonotype was seen only a few times. The chain uses TRBV7-2 and TRBJ1-1; possibly TRBD1 for D (5 bases). The germline V gene has CDR1 SGHTA and CDR2 FQGNSA. Trimming left V 0 bases short and J 1 base short, with 12 bases between. This CDR3 has 16 residues. DNA for the CDR3: TGTGCCAGCAGCTTAGCGTCGGGACGGGGGAACACTGAAGCTTTCTTT. It is translated as CASSLASGRGNTEAFF. The whole variable domain, filled in from reference TRBV7-2 and TRBJ1-1, reads GAGVSQSPSNKVTEKGKDVELRCDPISGHTALYWYRQSLGQGLEFLIYFQGNSAPDKSGLPSDRFSAERTGGSVSTLTIQRTQQEDSAVYLCASSLASGRGNTEAFFGQGTRLTVV.

The chain combines TRBV5-1 with TRBJ2-1; tentatively, D is TRBD2 (6 bases). Germline CDR1 is SGHRS and CDR2 is YFSETQ. This CDR3 spans 15 amino acids. V dropped 1 base and J dropped 1 base, with 9 bases sitting between them. The CDR3 DNA sequence: TGCGCCAGCAGCTTGCCTGGGACTTCCTACAATGAGCAGTTCTTC. It translates to CASSLPGTSYNEQFF.

The V gene is TRBV29-1, the J gene TRBJ2-1, with unresolved D. Germline CDR1 is SQVTM and CDR2 is ANQGSEA. CDR3 length equals 13 residues. The V gene lost 4 bases and the J gene lost 8 bases, with 15 bases spanning the gap. CDR3 region: CSVGLTYGYEQFF. CDR3 nucleotide sequence: TGCAGCGTTGGGCTTACCTATGGCTATGAGCAGTTCTTC.

The chain employs TRBV7-9 and TRBJ1-1; 9 bases are a match to TRBD1. The trim removed 1 base at V and 6 bases at J, leaving 6 bases unmatched. CDR1 is SEHNR, CDR2 FQNEAQ, per germline (reference sequence). CDR3 length: 15 residues. The CDR3 spells CASSLGDRGWSEAFF. The CDR3 DNA reads as TGTGCCAGCAGCTTAGGTGACAGGGGGTGGTCTGAAGCTTTCTTT.

This clonotype was found a few times. The rearrangement joins TRBV28 to TRBJ2-5; a possible D gene is TRBD2 (6 bases). V lost 4 bases, J lost 0 bases, and 18 bases lay in between. The germline V gene encodes CDR1 MDHEN and CDR2 SYDVKM. The CDR3 sequence is 17 residues long. The CDR3 loop is CASSSVRGNVYQETQYF. CDR3 coding DNA: TGTGCCAGCAGTTCAGTCCGCGGGAACGTGTACCAAGAGACCCAGTACTTC.

This clonotype was picked up a small number of times. This chain joins TRBV6-2 or TRBV6-3 and TRBJ2-5; unclear D gene. Trimming left V 2 bases short and J 5 bases short, with 12 bases between. This CDR3 has 14 residues. The V gene's germline CDR1 is MNHEY and CDR2 SVGEGT. In DNA, the CDR3 is TGTGCCAGCAGTTACGCCAGGAGCACGGAGACCCAGTACTTC. Encoded protein: CASSYARSTETQYF.

The chain's CDR3 is CASSLFTSPQETQYF. The CDR3 coding sequence is TGTGCCAGCAGTTTATTTACGAGTCCACAAGAGACCCAGTACTTC. The chain recombines TRBV28 with TRBJ2-5, with D hard to call. Germline V gene sequence: CDR1 MDHEN, CDR2 SYDVKM. This CDR3 region has 15 residues. Deletions cut 1 base from V and 2 bases from J, with 11 bases between.

A few counts support this clonotype. The V and J genes are TRBV12-5 and TRBJ2-1, with D perhaps given as TRBD1 or TRBD2 (5 bases each). The CDR3 covers 13 residues. The germline gives CDR1 LGHNT, CDR2 FRNRAP. Trimming pared 6 bases from V and 5 bases from J, leaving 11 bases between. CDR3 coding DNA: TGTGCTAGTGGGCCCGTGGGACACAATGAGCAGTTCTTC. The encoded protein is CASGPVGHNEQFF.